The 23 T cell receptor beta chains below come from one sample, sequenced in a study of OX40 agonist ivuxolimab in advanced cancers. Library preparation employed the immunoSEQ multiplex PCR assay. The table was pulled from immuneACCESS by TCRdb, which kept in-frame rearrangements only. Such tables lose some clones; where checked, under half of the loss comes from unresolved V genes, and the rest has no known cause. The sample includes approximately 67,000 clones, with 65% to 85% observed a single time. The ten most abundant clones make up approximately 8% of the sample. Material: CD4+ or CD8+ T cells sorted from blood, obtained in a trial of the OX40 agonist ivuxolimab. The source of these receptors is an adult with an advanced solid tumor such as melanoma, head and neck, liver or kidney cancer.

The chain combines TRBV7-8 with TRBJ1-5; D is uncertain. Trimming removed 5 bases from V and 3 bases from J, with 14 bases in between. This CDR3 spans 15 amino acids. In germline, CDR1 is SGHVS, CDR2 FQNEAQ. CDR3 amino acids: CASSLGSSHNQPQHF. Here the CDR3 DNA reads TGTGCCAGCAGCCTCGGCAGCAGCCACAATCAGCCCCAGCATTTT.

This clone was counted many times. V usage is TRBV6-5 and J usage is TRBJ1-3; 7 bases are shared with TRBD1. The CDR3 runs to 13 residues. Germline assignment: CDR1 MNHEY and CDR2 SVGAGI. V shed 6 bases and J 7 bases; nucleotides not matched to a gene: 6. CDR3 DNA sequence: TGTGCCAGCAGGCCCACAGGGGCGAACACCATATATTTT. Its translation is CASRPTGANTIYF.

V and J are TRBV29-1 and TRBJ2-5; D may be TRBD1 (5 bases). The germline V and J ends were trimmed by 7 bases and 0 bases, with 18 bases remaining between them. There are 15 residues in the CDR3. The germline gives CDR1 SQVTM, CDR2 ANQGSEA. DNA of the CDR3: TGCAGCGGAGCGAAAGTACCCAGGGACCAAGAGACCCAGTACTTC. As protein: CSGAKVPRDQETQYF.

This clone was detected a few times. This chain joins TRBV4-2 and TRBJ2-3; D gene uncertain. Trimming left V 6 bases short and J 0 bases short, with 4 bases between. Germline V CDR1 and CDR2: LGHNA, YNFKEQ. CDR3 length: 12 amino acids. For the CDR3, the DNA is TGTGCCAGCAGGATTAGCACAGATACGCAGTATTTT. Translating gives CASRISTDTQYF.

This rearrangement joins TRBV5-1 to TRBJ2-3, with D tentatively TRBD1 (5 bases). Trimming took 1 base from V and 5 from J, leaving 11 bases between them. This CDR3 has 14 amino acids. Germline loops: CDR1 SGHRS, CDR2 YFSETQ. CDR3 sequence reads: CASSLWQGGDTQYF. The DNA of the CDR3 is TGCGCCAGCAGCTTGTGGCAGGGTGGAGATACGCAGTATTTT. The whole variable domain, remainder taken from reference TRBV5-1 and TRBJ2-3, is KAGVTQTPRYLIKTRGQQVTLSCSPISGHRSVSWYQQTPGQGLQFLFEYFSETQRNKGNFPGRFSGRQFSNSRSEMNVSTLELGDSALYLCASSLWQGGDTQYFGPGTRLTVL.

The chain uses TRBV7-3 and TRBJ1-6; a weak D match, TRBD1 (6 bases). The V and J ends lost 3 bases and 10 bases respectively, with 13 bases between them. This CDR3 is 14 amino acids long. Germline values: CDR1 SGHTA, CDR2 FQGTGA. CDR3 loop: CASSLGQGTSPLHF. CDR3 bases: TGTGCCAGCAGCTTGGGGCAGGGGACCTCACCCCTCCACTTT.

In its sample, this clone was seen once. This rearrangement joins TRBV7-9 to TRBJ1-1, with TRBD1 matching over 11 bases. Trimming removed 3 bases from V and 8 bases from J; junction bases left unmatched: 5. The CDR3 consists of 14 residues. The germline gives CDR1 SEHNR, CDR2 FQNEAQ (reference sequence). The CDR3 sequence is CASSFGQGAREAFF. The CDR3, as DNA: TGTGCCAGCAGCTTTGGACAGGGGGCGCGGGAAGCTTTCTTT.

The gene calls are TRBV5-4 and TRBJ1-1; tentative D call: TRBD1 (6 bases). Germline CDR1 is SGHNT and CDR2 is YYREEE (reference sequence). Trimming removed 0 bases from V and 10 bases from J, with 16 bases in between. The CDR3 has 14 amino acids. This chain's CDR3 is CASSLAGGAAVAFF. DNA for the CDR3: TGTGCCAGCAGCTTGGCGGGGGGCGCGGCGGTAGCTTTCTTT.

The count of this clone is one. V and J are TRBV5-1 and TRBJ2-7; TRBD2 might be the D (6 bases). In germline, CDR1 is SGHRS, CDR2 YFSETQ. The CDR3 spans 15 residues. V lost 0 bases and J 3 bases, leaving 13 bases between the germline ends. As DNA, the CDR3 is TGCGCCAGCAGCTTGGCCGCGGGGTCCGACTACGAGCAGTACGTC. It specifies CASSLAAGSDYEQYV.

The rearrangement links TRBV28 to TRBJ2-3; D unclear. Trimming removed 6 bases at V and 4 bases at J, with 8 bases between. Looked up from germline, CDR1 is MDHEN and CDR2 is SYDVKM. The CDR3 spans 12 residues. The CDR3 loop is CASSSRSDTQYF. In DNA, the CDR3 is TGTGCCAGCAGCTCTCGATCAGATACGCAGTATTTT.

The rearrangement uses TRBV2 and TRBJ1-1; D not resolved. V lost 4 bases, J lost 2 bases, and 8 bases lay in between. Germline V gene lookup returns CDR1 SNHLY and CDR2 FYNNEI. This CDR3 comprises 13 residues. In DNA form, the CDR3 reads TGTGCCAGCAGTGTATCCGTTAACACTGAAGCTTTCTTT. Its protein is CASSVSVNTEAFF.

CDR3 region: CASSFNPGGTEAFF. DNA for the CDR3: TGTGCCAGCAGTTTCAACCCCGGGGGCACTGAAGCTTTCTTT. The chain recombines TRBV27 with TRBJ1-1; TRBD1 is a possible D gene (5 bases). The CDR3 length is 14 residues. Trimming took 3 bases from V and 4 from J, leaving 12 bases between them. Germline V gene lookup returns CDR1 MNHEY and CDR2 SMNVEV (reference sequence).

CDR3 protein: CASSVGWVSDEKLFF. The CDR3 DNA follows: TGTGCCAGCAGCGTAGGGTGGGTATCGGATGAAAAACTGTTTTTT. This chain connects TRBV9 to TRBJ1-4; D gene ambiguous. Trimming shortened V by 0 bases and J by 6 bases, and 12 bases separated the two germline ends. CDR1 and CDR2 from the germline V gene are SGDLS and YYNGEE. The CDR3 runs 15 residues.

This rearrangement joins TRBV11-2 to TRBJ2-1; D is undetermined. Trimming took off 2 bases at V and 7 bases at J, with 9 bases between the two ends. This CDR3 region has 13 residues. CDR1 and CDR2 from the germline V gene are SGHAT and FQNNGV. CDR3 sequence reads: CASSLLMFNEQFF. CDR3 coding DNA: TGTGCCAGCAGCTTACTAATGTTTAATGAGCAGTTCTTC. The complete variable domain, with remaining parts taken from reference TRBV11-2 and TRBJ2-1, reads EAGVAQSPRYKIIEKRQSVAFWCNPISGHATLYWYQQILGQGPKLLIQFQNNGVVDDSQLPKDRFSAERLKGVDSTLKIQPAKLEDSAVYLCASSLLMFNEQFFGPGTRLTVL.

The chain has TRBV5-1 and TRBJ1-2; tentatively, D is TRBD1 (5 bases). This CDR3 is built from 13 residues. V lost 0 bases and J 6 bases, leaving 9 bases between the germline ends. Per the germline V gene, CDR1 is SGHRS and CDR2 is YFSETQ. The CDR3 sequence: CASSLAGFDGYTF. CDR3 coding DNA: TGCGCCAGCAGCTTGGCAGGGTTTGATGGCTACACCTTC.

This clone occurred a few times. This chain uses TRBV15 with TRBJ1-1; D is possibly TRBD1 (5 bases). The CDR3 has 14 amino acids. Germline V gene sequence: CDR1 LNHNV, CDR2 YYDKDF (reference sequence). The V gene lost 1 base and the J gene lost 5 bases, with 11 bases spanning the gap. The CDR3, as DNA: TGTGCCACCAGCAGAGTCATCGGGGGAACTGAAGCTTTCTTT. Its protein product is CATSRVIGGTEAFF.

V and J are TRBV18 and TRBJ1-2; D is ambiguous. Between the trimmed V and J ends, which lost 0 bases and 8 bases, there was a span of 13 bases. This CDR3 is 14 amino acids long. CDR1 is KGHSH, CDR2 LQKENI, per germline. The CDR3 DNA is TGTGCCAGCTCACCACCTTCTCGCGGTGGGGGCTACACCTTC. The encoded protein is CASSPPSRGGGYTF.

This clone was observed a few times. V gene TRBV11-1 combines with J gene TRBJ1-1; 8 nucleotides align to TRBD1. Germline V gene sequence: CDR1 SGHAT, CDR2 FQDESV (reference sequence). V lost 2 bases and J lost 5; bases outside the gene matches: 7. The CDR3 loop spans 15 amino acids. CDR3 bases: TGTGCCAGCAGCTTATTGCAGGGGGCAAGAACTGAAGCTTTCTTT. Translating gives CASSLLQGARTEAFF.

This clone was recorded only once. Written as DNA, the CDR3 is TGTGCCAGCAGCCCTGGGACAGGGGGCAATTCACCCCTCCACTTT. Translation: CASSPGTGGNSPLHF. The genes are TRBV7-2 and TRBJ1-6, with TRBD1 identical over 12 bases. CDR3 length: 15 amino acids. Germline-derived CDR1 and CDR2 are SGHTA and FQGNSA. V lost 5 bases to trimming and J lost 7 bases; unmatched junction nucleotides: 3.

The chain carries TRBV5-1 and TRBJ2-1; D remains ambiguous. The CDR3 spans 11 residues. Germline V gene sequence: CDR1 SGHRS, CDR2 YFSETQ. V lost 5 bases and J 3 bases, leaving 3 bases between the germline ends. The CDR3 loop is CASRDYNEQFF. CDR3 in DNA: TGCGCCAGCAGGGACTACAATGAGCAGTTCTTC.

This clone was counted only a few times. The J gene is TRBJ2-1, the V gene TRBV29-1; D gene uncertain. Germline assignment: CDR1 SQVTM and CDR2 ANQGSEA. This CDR3 contains 11 residues. Trimming stripped 8 bases from V and 5 bases from J, with 10 bases between. CDR3 in DNA: TGCAGCCTTGTCCCAAACAATGAGCAGTTCTTC. Translated: CSLVPNNEQFF.

This clone was counted at least ten times. This chain uses TRBV4-3 with TRBJ2-7; D ambiguous. Looked up from germline, CDR1 is LGHNA and CDR2 is YSLEER. Trimming pared 7 bases from V and 3 bases from J, leaving 4 bases between. The length of the CDR3 is 10 residues. This chain's CDR3 is CASTDYEQYF. The CDR3 DNA reads TGCGCCAGCACCGACTACGAGCAGTACTTC.

The V and J genes are TRBV11-3 and TRBJ2-2, with D hard to call. This CDR3 comprises 12 residues. V was trimmed by 4 bases and J by 12 bases, leaving 12 bases between them. The V gene's germline CDR1 is SGHNT and CDR2 YENEEA. The CDR3 DNA reads as TGTGCCAGCAGCTCTCTGGGCGGCCAGCTGTTTTTT. Protein: CASSSLGGQLFF.